This entry lists 18 T cell receptor beta chains sequenced from one sample in a study of shared clonotypes between healthy human individuals. Only in-frame clones appear in the TCRdb table, and some are missing; sequencing was by immunoSEQ multiplex PCR. Counted here are some 490,000 clones, approximately 81% occurring once; the ten biggest clones make up roughly 13%. Sequencing was carried out using PBMCs. These receptors were taken from a woman aged 35 to 49 in good health. Some clones in this sample may be carry-over from other donors' samples.

The rearrangement links TRBV21-1 to TRBJ2-3; the DNA was not compared with TRBD2, the D call given in the table. TRBV21-1 is classified as a pseudogene. This CDR3 has 18 amino acids. CDR3 residues: CASSKGGRTTPTRDTQYF. CDR3 bases: TGTGCCAGCAGCAAAGGGGGACGGACTACCCCCACACGCGATACGCAGTATTTT.

The chain couples TRBV6-1 to TRBJ2-1; the D gene is possibly TRBD2 (5 bases). V was pared by 5 bases and J by 1 base, with 12 bases between. CDR3 size: 15 residues. Germline assignment: CDR1 MNHNS and CDR2 SASEGT. This CDR3 reads CASSSLTGSYNEQFF. In nucleotides, the CDR3 is TGTGCCAGCAGTTCCCTAACGGGGTCCTACAATGAGCAGTTCTTC.

This chain joins TRBV11-3 and TRBJ2-7; D is possibly TRBD2 (7 bases). Germline V gene data show CDR1 as SGHNT and CDR2 as YENEEA. The length of the CDR3 is 15 residues. V was trimmed by 5 bases and J by 4 bases, leaving 18 bases between them. The CDR3: CASSPGAGAGYEQYF. DNA of the CDR3: TGTGCCAGCAGCCCAGGGGCGGGAGCAGGTTACGAGCAGTACTTC.

The CDR3: CASSYAASPIGNTQYF. CDR3 bases: TGTGCCAGCAGCTACGCGGCCTCGCCTATTGGGAATACGCAGTATTTT. This chain joins TRBV7-9 and TRBJ2-3; D remains ambiguous. Trimming pared 4 bases from V and 7 bases from J, leaving 21 bases between. The CDR3 has 16 residues. Germline V CDR1 and CDR2: SEHNR, FQNEAQ (reference sequence). Drawing the rest from reference TRBV7-9 and TRBJ2-3, the complete variable domain is DTGVSQNPRHKITKRGQNVTFRCDPISEHNRLYWYRQTLGQGPEFLTYFQNEAQLEKSRLLSDRFSAERPKGSFSTLEIQRTEQGDSAMYLCASSYAASPIGNTQYFGPGTRLTVL.

Concerning this clone: A much larger clone lies one base from this, so it may be a read error. V usage is TRBV7-6 and J usage is TRBJ2-1; 11 bases fit TRBD2. The germline V gene has CDR1 SGHVS and CDR2 FNYEAQ. This CDR3 region has 19 residues. The junction had 15 bases not matched to a gene; V was cut back by 0 bases and J by 8 bases. CDR3 sequence (DNA): TGTGCCAGCAGCTTAGCGCTTACATTAGCGGGAGGGCTGGTTGATGAGCAGTTCTTC. This translates into CASSLALTLAGGLVDEQFF.

This clone is deemed medium-sized. This CDR3 is also generated by other DNA sequences in the sample. The chain employs TRBV11-1 and TRBJ2-2; D ambiguous. The V gene's germline CDR1 is SGHAT and CDR2 FQDESV (reference sequence). Between the trimmed V and J ends, which lost 9 bases and 6 bases, there was a span of 20 bases. CDR3 length: 15 residues. In nucleotides, the CDR3 is TGTGCCAGACTTCGTCCTCCGGTTCGCGCCGGGGAGCTGTTTTTT. The encoded protein is CARLRPPVRAGELFF.

V gene TRBV5-1 combines with J gene TRBJ2-7, with 8 positions matching TRBD1. The CDR3 length is 15 residues. CDR1 SGHRS and CDR2 YFSETQ come from the germline V gene. V lost 0 bases and J lost 2; bases outside the gene matches: 4. Written as DNA, the CDR3 is TGCGCCAGCAGCTTGGGTACACAGGGGGCCTACGAGCAGTACTTC. This sequence encodes CASSLGTQGAYEQYF.

In the case of this clone: One base separates it from a far larger clone, so it is likely a read error. V is TRBV28 and J is TRBJ1-2, with D perhaps TRBD1 (6 bases). Germline lookup yields CDR1 MDHEN and CDR2 SYDVKM. V was trimmed by 2 bases and J by 8 bases, leaving 18 bases between them. The CDR3 covers 15 residues. This CDR3 reads CASSLIGTRSWGYTF. The CDR3 DNA reads as TGTGCCAGCAGTTTAATTGGGACAAGGTCATGGGGCTACACCTTC.

The genes are TRBV5-1 and TRBJ2-5; a possible D gene is TRBD1 (5 bases). Germline CDR1 reads SGHRS; CDR2 reads YFSETQ. V was shortened by 0 bases and J by 4 bases, with 16 bases between the two germline ends. The CDR3 sequence is 16 residues long. The CDR3 sequence: CASSLVGRVYGETQYF. The CDR3 DNA is TGCGCCAGCAGCTTGGTTGGCAGGGTTTACGGAGAGACCCAGTACTTC.

This chain links TRBV2 with TRBJ2-7, with D hard to call. Germline V CDR1 and CDR2: SNHLY, FYNNEI. The CDR3 loop spans 14 amino acids. Trimming removed 3 bases at V and 6 bases at J, with 15 bases between. The CDR3 DNA follows: TGTGCCAGCAGTGAGCAAGGAACGGGTCGCGAGCAGTACTTC. Protein: CASSEQGTGREQYF.

The CDR3 nucleotides read TGTGCCATCAGTGGACTAGCGGACTACAATGAGCAGTTCTTC. This gives the protein CAISGLADYNEQFF. The chain couples TRBV10-3 to TRBJ2-1; 9 bases line up with TRBD2. There are 14 residues in the CDR3. The junction had 1 base not matched to a gene; V was cut back by 4 bases and J by 3 bases. In germline, CDR1 is ENHRY, CDR2 SYGVKD.

This clone was observed once. A read error likely explains this, since a far larger clone differs by one base. This chain links TRBV7-6 with TRBJ2-7; 10 positions agree with TRBD2. This CDR3 has 14 amino acids. The V and J ends lost 7 bases and 4 bases, in that order; junction bases with no gene match: 7. Germline CDR1 SGHVS, CDR2 FNYEAQ. CDR3 DNA: TGTGCCAGCACCCCGGTACTAGCGGGATACGAGCAGTACTTC. Amino acid sequence: CASTPVLAGYEQYF.

The table lists this clone with a few counts. The chain carries TRBV18 and TRBJ2-1, with D unclear. Germline assignment: CDR1 KGHSH and CDR2 LQKENI. This CDR3 contains 15 residues. The V end was cut by 1 base, the J end by 10 bases, with 17 bases between. CDR3 coding DNA: TGTGCCAGCTCACCACTGGCCGTGGATGTCGGAGAGCAGTTCTTC. The encoded protein is CASSPLAVDVGEQFF. Variable domain in full (rest from reference TRBV18 and TRBJ2-1): NAGVMQNPRHLVRRRGQEARLRCSPMKGHSHVYWYRQLPEEGLKFMVYLQKENIIDESGMPKERFSAEFPKEGPSILRIQQVVRGDSAAYFCASSPLAVDVGEQFFGPGTRLTVL.

This clone has only a few counts. The chain carries TRBV4-2 and TRBJ2-7; a possible D gene is TRBD2 (6 bases). The V end was cut by 1 base, the J end by 3 bases, with 10 bases between. The length of the CDR3 is 14 residues. The germline CDR1 and CDR2 sequences are LGHNA and YNFKEQ. The CDR3 spells CASSQGRGVYEQYF. The CDR3 DNA reads as TGTGCCAGCAGCCAAGGTCGCGGGGTCTACGAGCAGTACTTC.

The gene calls are TRBV7-2 and TRBJ2-4; D is unclear. Trimming cost V 1 base and J 0 bases, with 7 bases left between them. This CDR3 region has 15 residues. CDR1 is SGHTA and CDR2 is FQGNSA in the germline V gene. The CDR3 loop is CASSLDWLAKNIQYF. Written as DNA, the CDR3 is TGTGCCAGCAGCTTAGATTGGTTAGCCAAAAACATTCAGTACTTC.

This clone came up once. CDR3 protein: CASSIVRAAEQYF. CDR3 bases: TGTGCCAGTAGTATAGTTCGGGCAGCCGAGCAGTACTTC. This chain uses TRBV19 with TRBJ2-7, with D unresolved. This CDR3 is 13 amino acids long. Germline V gives CDR1 LNHDA, CDR2 SQIVND (reference sequence). V lost 1 base, J lost 6 bases, and 10 bases lay in between.

Note on this clone: A far more abundant clone sits one base away, making this likely a read error. V gene TRBV2 combines with J gene TRBJ2-7; D remains unclear. The CDR3 consists of 13 residues. The germline CDR1 and CDR2 sequences are SNHLY and FYNNEI. V lost 7 bases, J lost 3 bases, and 13 bases lay in between. CDR3 sequence: CASMGTPDYEQYF. The CDR3, as DNA: TGTGCCAGCATGGGAACACCAGACTACGAGCAGTACTTC.

The V and J genes are TRBV29-1 and TRBJ2-3, with 9 bases that match TRBD2. In germline, CDR1 is SQVTM, CDR2 ANQGSEA. V trimming: 3 bases; J trimming: 4 bases; junction bases outside the gene matches: 2. This CDR3 is built from 13 residues. CDR3 in amino acids: CSVEPSGADTQYF. CDR3 in DNA: TGCAGCGTTGAGCCTAGCGGGGCAGATACGCAGTATTTT.